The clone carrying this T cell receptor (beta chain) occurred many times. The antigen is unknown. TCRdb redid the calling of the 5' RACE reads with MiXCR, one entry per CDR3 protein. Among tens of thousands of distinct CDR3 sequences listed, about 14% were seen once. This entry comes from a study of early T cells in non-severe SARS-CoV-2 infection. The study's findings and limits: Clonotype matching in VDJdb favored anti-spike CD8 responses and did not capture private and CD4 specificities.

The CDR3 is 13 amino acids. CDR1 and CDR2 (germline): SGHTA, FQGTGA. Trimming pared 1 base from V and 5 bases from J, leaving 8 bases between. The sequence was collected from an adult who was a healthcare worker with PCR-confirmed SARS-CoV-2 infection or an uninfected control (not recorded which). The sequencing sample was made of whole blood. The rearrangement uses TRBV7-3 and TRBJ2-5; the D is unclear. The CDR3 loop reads CASSLSRAETQYF. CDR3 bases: TGTGCCAGCAGCTTAAGCCGGGCGGAGACCCAGTACTTC. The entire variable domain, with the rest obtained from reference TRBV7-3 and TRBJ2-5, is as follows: GAGVSQTPSNKVTEKGKYVELRCDPISGHTALYWYRQSLGQGPEFLIYFQGTGAADDSGLPNDRFFAVRPEGSVSTLKIQRTERGDSAVYLCASSLSRAETQYFGPGTRLLVL.